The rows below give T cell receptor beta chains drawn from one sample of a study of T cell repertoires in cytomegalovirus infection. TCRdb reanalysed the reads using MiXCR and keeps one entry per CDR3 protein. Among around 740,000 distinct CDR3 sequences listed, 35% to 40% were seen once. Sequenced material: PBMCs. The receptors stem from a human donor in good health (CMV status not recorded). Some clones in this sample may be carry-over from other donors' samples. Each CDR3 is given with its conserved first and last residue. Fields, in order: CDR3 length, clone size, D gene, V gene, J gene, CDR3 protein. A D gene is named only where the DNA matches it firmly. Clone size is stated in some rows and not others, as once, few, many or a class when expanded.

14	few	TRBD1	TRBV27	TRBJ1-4	CASSRDRNNEKLFF
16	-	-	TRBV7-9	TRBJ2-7	CASSQLKQGLFHEQYF
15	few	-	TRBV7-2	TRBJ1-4	CASSLYRAANEKLFF
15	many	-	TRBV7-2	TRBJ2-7	CASSWTDAGIYEQYF
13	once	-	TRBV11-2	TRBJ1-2	CASSLDPSGGYTF
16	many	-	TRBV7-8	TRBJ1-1	CASSLESGRVNTEAFF
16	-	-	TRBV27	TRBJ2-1	CASSLSLGSSYNEQFF
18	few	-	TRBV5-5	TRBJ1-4	CASSSPLREGHINEKLFF
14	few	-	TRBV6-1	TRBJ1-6	CASSPDRYNSPLHF
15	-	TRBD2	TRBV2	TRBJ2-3	CASSVLAGPTDTQYF
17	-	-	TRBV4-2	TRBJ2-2	CASSQDLFGARAGELFF
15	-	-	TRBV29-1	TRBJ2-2	CSVEEAQGNTGELFF
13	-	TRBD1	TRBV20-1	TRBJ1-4	CSASDRKIEKLFF
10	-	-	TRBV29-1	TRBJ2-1	CSLWENEQFF
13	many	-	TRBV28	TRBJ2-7	CASSPTDWGEQYF
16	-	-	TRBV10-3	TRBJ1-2	CAISEDRPILNYGYTF
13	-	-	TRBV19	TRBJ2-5	CASSRGVGETQYF
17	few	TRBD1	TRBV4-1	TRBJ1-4	CASSQDPPGTGNEKLFF
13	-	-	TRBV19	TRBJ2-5	CASSMRGEETQYF
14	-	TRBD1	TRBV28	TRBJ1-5	CASSSGTGTQPQHF